Each of the 30 T cell receptor beta chains below was sequenced from the same sample in a study of shared clonotypes between healthy human individuals (TCRdb year 2020). Libraries were constructed by the immunoSEQ multiplex PCR assay. Here the immuneACCESS table is served through TCRdb, limited to in-frame sequences with V and J called. Missing clones are a known gap in these copies; in checked studies unresolved V genes cover under half, and the rest lacks a known reason. The sample profile shows about 960,000 clones; over 75% of them were found once. Around 1.4% of the sample lies in the top ten. The sample consisted of memory CD4+ T cells sorted from blood. According to the study, the label for this sample's cell subset or site signals: CD45RA-negative fraction. These TCRs come from a man aged 18-30 years in good health.

This chain joins TRBV7-2 and TRBJ2-3, with 11 positions matching TRBD2. The CDR3 consists of 16 residues. Germline assignment: CDR1 SGHTA and CDR2 FQGNSA. V dropped 5 bases and J dropped 5; count of bases not matched to a gene: 9. This CDR3 is CASSPTLAGEIDTQYF. CDR3 DNA: TGTGCCAGCAGCCCGACACTAGCGGGGGAAATAGATACGCAGTATTTT.

The chain employs TRBV6-5 and TRBJ1-5; D gene ambiguous. This CDR3 contains 15 residues. Per the germline V gene, CDR1 is MNHEY and CDR2 is SVGAGI. V lost 6 bases, J lost 2 bases, and 14 bases lay in between. CDR3 residues: CASSPYEGGNQPQHF. CDR3 nucleotide sequence: TGTGCCAGCAGCCCGTATGAGGGCGGCAATCAGCCCCAGCATTTT.

The gene calls are TRBV4-1 and TRBJ2-3; D uncertain. CDR3 length: 15 residues. V lost 5 bases, J lost 10 bases, and 22 bases lay in between. Looked up from germline, CDR1 is MGHRA and CDR2 is YSYEKL. As DNA, the CDR3 is TGCGCCAGCAGCGAAACCCCTCGTGCTGACGGTGCGCAGTATTTT. This encodes CASSETPRADGAQYF.

The J gene is TRBJ1-4, the V gene TRBV14, with unresolved D. V was shortened by 0 bases and J by 4 bases, with 12 bases between the two germline ends. This CDR3 has 16 amino acids. CDR1 is SGHDN, CDR2 FVKESK, per germline. In DNA, the CDR3 is TGTGCCAGCAGCCAAGATTTATCTACAGTTAATGAAAAACTGTTTTTT. Protein: CASSQDLSTVNEKLFF. Together with reference TRBV14 and TRBJ1-4, the CDR3 gives the full variable domain: EAGVTQFPSHSVIEKGQTVTLRCDPISGHDNLYWYRRVMGKEIKFLLHFVKESKQDESGMPNNRFLAERTGGTYSTLKVQPAELEDSGVYFCASSQDLSTVNEKLFFGSGTQLSVL.

The genes are TRBV18 and TRBJ1-1; perhaps TRBD1 as D (6 bases). CDR1 is KGHSH, CDR2 LQKENI, per germline. V lost 3 bases, J lost 0 bases, and 11 bases lay in between. CDR3 length equals 15 residues. Written as DNA, the CDR3 is TGTGCCAGCTCACCGCAGGGGCAGATGAACACTGAAGCTTTCTTT. Protein product: CASSPQGQMNTEAFF.

V is TRBV6-1 and J is TRBJ1-5, with D possibly being TRBD1 (5 bases). V was trimmed by 3 bases and J by 7 bases, leaving 10 bases between them. Germline values: CDR1 MNHNS, CDR2 SASEGT. The CDR3 is 13 residues long. CDR3 region: CASSEGLEQPQHF. The CDR3 nucleotides are TGTGCCAGCAGTGAGGGACTCGAGCAGCCCCAGCATTTT.

The table lists this clone with a few counts. The chain recombines TRBV18 with TRBJ1-6, with D possibly TRBD1 on 6 matching bases. Germline V CDR1 and CDR2: KGHSH, LQKENI. This CDR3 has 15 amino acids. V dropped 2 bases and J dropped 10 bases, with 15 bases sitting between them. This CDR3 reads CASSPTVRGESPLHF. CDR3 coding DNA: TGTGCCAGCTCACCAACAGTCAGGGGAGAATCACCCCTCCACTTT.

Details on this clone: Other DNA sequences in this sample translate to the same CDR3. The rearrangement links TRBV30 to TRBJ1-3; D uncertain. The CDR3 totals 13 residues. CDR1 is GTSNPN, CDR2 SVGIG, per germline (reference sequence). Trimming removed 2 bases from V and 1 base from J, with 6 bases in between. CDR3 DNA: TGTGCCTGGAGTACCGGTTCTGGAAACACCATATATTTT. It yields the protein CAWSTGSGNTIYF.

The J gene is TRBJ1-4, the V gene TRBV4-2; D is possibly TRBD1 (5 bases). CDR3 length: 16 residues. The V and J ends lost 5 bases and 0 bases respectively, with 13 bases between them. Looked up from germline, CDR1 is LGHNA and CDR2 is YNFKEQ. The CDR3 DNA sequence: TGTGCCAGCAGCGACGGGGACTTTGCAACTAATGAAAAACTGTTTTTT. This translates into CASSDGDFATNEKLFF.

The J gene is TRBJ2-5, the V gene TRBV5-1; D gene uncertain. V was pared by 5 bases and J by 5 bases, with 13 bases between. Germline V lookup: CDR1 SGHRS, CDR2 YFSETQ. The CDR3 is made up of 13 amino acids. The DNA for the CDR3 is TGCGCCAGCAGTTCGAGTGGAGAGGAGACCCAGTACTTC. Amino acid sequence: CASSSSGEETQYF.

The V and J genes are TRBV6-6 and TRBJ1-2; D is uncertain. The length of the CDR3 is 12 residues. V gave up 5 bases and J gave up 5 bases, with 9 bases separating them. In germline, CDR1 is MNHNY, CDR2 SVGAGI (reference sequence). CDR3 in amino acids: CASSLDSYGYTF. The CDR3 nucleotides read TGTGCCAGCAGTCTCGACTCTTATGGCTACACCTTC.

The V gene is TRBV30, the J gene TRBJ2-3, with D maybe TRBD2 (6 bases). The CDR3 extends over 15 amino acids. V was clipped by 2 bases and J by 2 bases, with 14 bases between them. Germline V gene sequence: CDR1 GTSNPN, CDR2 SVGIG (reference sequence). The CDR3 reads CAWSLSGETTDTQYF. CDR3 bases: TGTGCCTGGAGTCTATCGGGAGAAACCACAGATACGCAGTATTTT. Filled out from reference TRBV30 and TRBJ2-3, the complete variable domain reads SQTIHQWPATLVQPVGSPLSLECTVEGTSNPNLYWYRQAAGRGLQLLFYSVGIGQISSEVPQNLSASRPQDRQFILSSKKLLLSDSGFYLCAWSLSGETTDTQYFGPGTRLTVL.

This clone was observed a handful of times. J is TRBJ1-1 and V is TRBV5-1, with TRBD1 identical over 12 bases. Germline V gene data show CDR1 as SGHRS and CDR2 as YFSETQ. J lost 5 bases, V lost 5 bases, and 7 bases had no gene match. This CDR3 has 15 amino acids. The DNA of the CDR3 is TGCGCCAGCAGGGGACAGGGGGCAGGGGAAACTGAAGCTTTCTTT. Translated, it gives CASRGQGAGETEAFF.

A word on this clone: Sequence at one end of the junction differs from germline and may be a read error. The chain couples TRBV9 to TRBJ1-6; maybe TRBD1 (6 bases). CDR1 and CDR2 (germline): SGDLS, YYNGEE. CDR3 size: 15 residues. The CDR3 sequence: CVSRGGLGENSPLHF. Here the CDR3 DNA reads TGTGTCAGCAGGGGCGGACTGGGGGAAAATTCACCCCTCCACTTT.

Notes on this clone: This sample also contains other DNA sequences that code for the same CDR3. The J gene is TRBJ1-1, the V gene TRBV4-1; no definite D call. V gave up 0 bases and J gave up 5 bases, with 10 bases separating them. There are 14 residues in the CDR3. CDR1 and CDR2 (germline): MGHRA, YSYEKL. The CDR3 bases are TGCGCCAGCAGCCAAGACCGGGGTAGGACTGAAGCTTTCTTT. It translates to CASSQDRGRTEAFF.

This clone was seen a handful of times. The CDR3 region has the DNA TGTGCCAGCAGCTTAGGTTCACAGGGTAATGAAAAACTGTTTTTT. Protein sequence: CASSLGSQGNEKLFF. This chain connects TRBV7-9 to TRBJ1-4; a weak D match, TRBD1 (6 bases). The V end lost 1 base, the J end lost 4 bases, and 10 bases lay between the germline ends. Germline V gene sequence: CDR1 SEHNR, CDR2 FQNEAQ (reference sequence). CDR3 length: 15 residues.

The CDR3 DNA reads TGTGCCAGCAGCTTATTAGGAGCTGCCTCTGGAAACACCATATATTTT. Its protein product is CASSLLGAASGNTIYF. The rearrangement uses TRBV7-6 and TRBJ1-3; the D is unclear. The V gene's germline CDR1 is SGHVS and CDR2 FNYEAQ. The V and J ends lost 2 bases and 0 bases respectively, with 11 bases between them. This CDR3 is built from 16 residues.

The V and J genes are TRBV9 and TRBJ2-5; perhaps TRBD2 as D (6 bases). V was shortened by 0 bases and J by 3 bases, with 15 bases between the two germline ends. Germline CDR1 and CDR2: SGDLS and YYNGEE. This CDR3 contains 16 residues. CDR3 loop: CASSVGEGTGEETQYF. The CDR3 DNA reads as TGTGCCAGCAGCGTAGGAGAGGGAACGGGGGAAGAGACCCAGTACTTC.

Concerning this clone itself: The same CDR3 can be traced to other DNA sequences in this sample. The chain employs TRBV29-1 and TRBJ1-6; D is undetermined. V was trimmed by 3 bases and J by 13 bases, leaving 13 bases between them. Germline loops: CDR1 SQVTM, CDR2 ANQGSEA. The CDR3 runs to 12 residues. This CDR3 is CSVEDGDTPLHF. CDR3 coding DNA: TGCAGCGTTGAGGATGGGGATACGCCCCTCCACTTT.

This chain joins TRBV6-1 and TRBJ2-5; 8 positions match TRBD2. This CDR3 is built from 16 residues. V shed 1 base and J 7 bases; nucleotides not matched to a gene: 11. Germline V lookup: CDR1 MNHNS, CDR2 SASEGT. The CDR3 bases are TGTGCCAGCAGTGAAGTAATCTGGGGTAGCGGGGCGACCCAGTACTTC. Translated, it gives CASSEVIWGSGATQYF.

CDR3 sequence: CASSEYMASGVNTQYF. The CDR3 nucleotides are TGTGCCAGCAGCGAATATATGGCTAGCGGGGTTAATACGCAGTATTTT. The V gene is TRBV9, the J gene TRBJ2-3; 9 bases agree with TRBD2. Germline CDR1 is SGDLS and CDR2 is YYNGEE. This CDR3 has 16 amino acids. Losses at the gene ends were 3 bases for V and 7 bases for J; bases not matched to a gene: 12.

V gene TRBV18 combines with J gene TRBJ1-5, with D hard to call. V was shortened by 2 bases and J by 6 bases, with 8 bases between the two germline ends. Per germline, CDR1 KGHSH and CDR2 LQKENI. This CDR3 is built from 13 residues. This CDR3 reads CASSPRASQPQHF. The DNA for the CDR3 is TGTGCCAGCTCACCAAGGGCCAGTCAGCCCCAGCATTTT.

V gene TRBV28 combines with J gene TRBJ2-2; possibly TRBD1 for D (6 bases). Trimming took off 4 bases at V and 1 base at J, with 10 bases between the two ends. The germline CDR1 and CDR2 sequences are MDHEN and SYDVKM. The CDR3 sequence is 15 residues long. The chain's CDR3 is CASSSTGLNTGELFF. The CDR3 coding sequence is TGTGCCAGCAGTTCCACAGGGCTGAACACCGGGGAGCTGTTTTTT.

The chain couples TRBV5-6 to TRBJ1-5, with D tentatively TRBD1 (5 bases). This CDR3 has 14 amino acids. V gave up 0 bases and J gave up 5 bases, with 9 bases separating them. CDR1 and CDR2 from the germline V gene are SGHDT and YYEEEE. The CDR3 protein is CASSLGRVDQPQHF. The CDR3 nucleotides read TGTGCCAGCAGCTTGGGCAGGGTCGATCAGCCCCAGCATTTT.

The chain uses TRBV10-3 and TRBJ1-5; D is undetermined. CDR1 is ENHRY, CDR2 SYGVKD, per germline. V was pared by 11 bases and J by 0 bases, with 14 bases between. The CDR3 extends over 14 amino acids. CDR3 bases: TGTGCCGTCGCAGGCAGTAATAGCAATCAGCCCCAGCATTTT. Translating gives CAVAGSNSNQPQHF.

The chain employs TRBV29-1 and TRBJ2-1; the D gene is possibly TRBD1 (5 bases). Germline V gives CDR1 SQVTM, CDR2 ANQGSEA. The CDR3 covers 14 residues. V was trimmed by 3 bases and J by 0 bases, leaving 9 bases between them. The CDR3 reads CSVESGISYNEQFF. In nucleotides, the CDR3 is TGCAGCGTTGAGTCAGGGATCTCCTACAATGAGCAGTTCTTC.

This chain links TRBV18 with TRBJ2-1, with D unclear. The CDR3 loop spans 13 amino acids. Germline CDR1 is KGHSH and CDR2 is LQKENI. V gave up 6 bases and J gave up 1 base, with 7 bases separating them. The CDR3 region is CASSSESYNEQFF. DNA of the CDR3: TGTGCCAGCTCCTCGGAGTCCTACAATGAGCAGTTCTTC.

This chain uses TRBV19 with TRBJ2-3, with D perhaps matching TRBD1 (6 bases). Looked up from germline, CDR1 is LNHDA and CDR2 is SQIVND (reference sequence). The V gene lost 5 bases and the J gene lost 2 bases, with 14 bases spanning the gap. This CDR3 is 15 amino acids long. CDR3 region: CASSPWTVTTDTQYF. CDR3 DNA: TGTGCCAGTAGTCCTTGGACAGTAACCACAGATACGCAGTATTTT.

The CDR3 region is CAISDGTSGGNTQYF. CDR3 bases: TGTGCCATCAGTGACGGCACTAGCGGGGGGAATACGCAGTATTTT. The chain has TRBV10-3 and TRBJ2-3, with 12 bases lining up with TRBD2. Germline values: CDR1 ENHRY, CDR2 SYGVKD. V dropped 3 bases and J dropped 7; count of bases not matched to a gene: 5. The CDR3 has 15 amino acids.

A few counts support this clone. The V and J genes are TRBV28 and TRBJ2-7; D might be TRBD2 (6 bases). The CDR3 covers 14 residues. Looked up from germline, CDR1 is MDHEN and CDR2 is SYDVKM. V lost 3 bases and J lost 5, with 14 bases in between. As DNA, the CDR3 is TGTGCCAGCAGTTTTGGGACTCATAGAAACGAGCAGTACTTC. Translation gives CASSFGTHRNEQYF.